This is a list of T cell receptor beta chains from one sample in a study of T cells after yellow fever vaccination. TCRdb redid the calling of the 5' RACE reads with MiXCR, one entry per CDR3 protein. The sample lists roughly 500,000 distinct CDR3 sequences; 15% to 20% were seen once. The sequencing here drew on PBMCs, taken 15 days after the yellow fever booster vaccination. These receptors all stem from a man in his thirties or forties who received the YFV17D yellow fever vaccine. The CDR3 runs from the conserved cysteine through the conserved F or W. Each record gives: CDR3 protein, CDR3 DNA, D gene, CDR3 length, J gene, V gene, clone size. The D gene is left open where the match is weak. Rows give clone size only sometimes, using once, few, many, or a class for an expanded clone.

CASNAGHTQYF,TGTGCCAGCAACGCGGGACATACGCAGTATTTT,-,11,TRBJ2-3,TRBV12-3/TRBV12-4,-
CASKGERLAYEQYF,TGTGCCAGCAAAGGGGAGCGCCTAGCTTACGAGCAGTACTTC,-,14,TRBJ2-7,TRBV28,-
CSASALAGGGNEQFF,TGCAGTGCTAGTGCACTAGCGGGAGGCGGGAATGAGCAGTTCTTC,TRBD2,15,TRBJ2-1,TRBV20-1,few
CASSQGVSPTQQYF,TGTGCCAGCAGCCAGGGCGTATCACCTACGCAGCAGTACTTC,-,14,TRBJ2-7,TRBV3-1,-
CASSLARDSQNTEAFF,TGCGCCAGCAGCTTAGCCCGGGACAGTCAGAACACTGAAGCTTTCTTT,TRBD1,16,TRBJ1-1,TRBV5-1,-
CAISGSGQYNEQFF,TGTGCCATCAGTGGTAGCGGTCAATACAATGAGCAGTTCTTC,-,14,TRBJ2-1,TRBV10-3,few
CASSKVVTSGRVGTDTQYF,TGCGCCAGCAGTAAAGTCGTGACTAGCGGGAGGGTGGGCACAGATACGCAGTATTTT,TRBD2,19,TRBJ2-3,TRBV5-1,few
CASSRSGRDLSNEQFF,TGTGCCAGCAGCCGTAGCGGGAGGGATTTAAGCAATGAGCAGTTCTTC,TRBD2,16,TRBJ2-1,TRBV6-2/TRBV6-3,-
CASRQGYGSTYNEQFF,TGCGCCAGCAGGCAAGGGTACGGATCGACCTACAATGAGCAGTTCTTC,-,16,TRBJ2-1,TRBV4-3,-
CASSREGTGELFF,TGTGCCAGCAGCAGGGAGGGCACCGGGGAGCTGTTTTTT,TRBD2,13,TRBJ2-2,TRBV6-2/TRBV6-3,-
CASSLAVDTQYF,TGTGCCAGCAGCTTAGCGGTAGATACGCAGTATTTT,-,12,TRBJ2-3,TRBV7-2,many
CSANWETQYF,TGCAGTGCGAATTGGGAGACCCAGTACTTC,-,10,TRBJ2-5,TRBV20-1,-
CASSLPGQATDTQYF,TGTGCCAGCAGCCTGCCGGGACAGGCCACAGATACGCAGTATTTT,TRBD1,15,TRBJ2-3,TRBV3-1,few
CASSLSVLGLVTRANEQFF,TGTGCCAGCAGCTTGTCGGTTTTGGGTCTTGTGACTAGGGCTAATGAGCAGTTCTTC,-,19,TRBJ2-1,TRBV11-2,-
CSAPASSYNEQFF,TGCAGTGCCCCCGCTAGCTCCTACAATGAGCAGTTCTTC,-,13,TRBJ2-1,TRBV20-1,-
CASSPKSGREETQYF,TGTGCCAGCAGCCCGAAAAGCGGGAGGGAAGAGACCCAGTACTTC,TRBD2,15,TRBJ2-5,TRBV7-2,-
CASTRGRNYGYTF,TGTGCCAGCACCAGGGGACGGAACTATGGCTACACCTTC,-,13,TRBJ1-2,TRBV12-3/TRBV12-4,few
CASSPPGPQADYNEQFF,TGTGCCAGCAGTCCCCCGGGCCCCCAAGCGGATTACAATGAGCAGTTCTTC,-,17,TRBJ2-1,TRBV27,-
CASSLSSGDESPLHF,TGTGCCAGCAGCTTGTCATCAGGGGACGAATCACCCCTCCACTTT,-,15,TRBJ1-6,TRBV7-2,once
CASSPLTGLAEISSYNEQFF,TGTGCCAGCAGTCCCCTCACGGGACTAGCGGAAATAAGCTCCTACAATGAGCAGTTCTTC,TRBD2,20,TRBJ2-1,TRBV27,-
CASSLAGIYNEQFF,TGTGCCAGCAGCTTAGCGGGGATTTACAATGAGCAGTTCTTC,-,14,TRBJ2-1,TRBV7-2,few
CASSAQGAYYEQYF,TGTGCCAGCAGCGCACAGGGGGCGTACTACGAGCAGTACTTC,TRBD1,14,TRBJ2-7,TRBV7-2,-
CASGFRAQETQYF,TGTGCCAGTGGATTCAGAGCTCAAGAGACCCAGTACTTC,-,13,TRBJ2-5,TRBV19,-
CASSPGTSTDTQYF,TGTGCCAGCAGTCCTGGGACTAGCACAGATACGCAGTATTTT,-,14,TRBJ2-3,TRBV12-3/TRBV12-4,many
CATSETVNNEQFF,TGTGCCACCAGTGAAACAGTTAACAATGAGCAGTTCTTC,-,13,TRBJ2-1,TRBV24-1,few
CSATRGPPYNEQFF,TGCAGTGCTACTAGGGGACCCCCGTACAATGAGCAGTTCTTC,-,14,TRBJ2-1,TRBV20-1,-
CASSFFGTAQETQYF,TGTGCCAGCAGTTTCTTCGGGACAGCTCAAGAGACCCAGTACTTC,TRBD1,15,TRBJ2-5,TRBV12-3/TRBV12-4,-
CASAGSTNTGELFF,TGTGCCAGCGCGGGCAGCACCAACACCGGGGAGCTGTTTTTT,-,14,TRBJ2-2,TRBV6-1,few
CASSATGGTDTQYF,TGTGCCAGCAGTGCTACAGGGGGCACAGATACGCAGTATTTT,TRBD1,14,TRBJ2-3,TRBV6-1,-
CSAPLSGSKDEQYF,TGCAGTGCTCCCCTAAGCGGGAGCAAGGACGAGCAGTACTTC,TRBD2,14,TRBJ2-7,TRBV20-1,few
CASSRGTSGNYEQYF,TGCGCCAGCAGCCGCGGAACTAGCGGGAACTACGAGCAGTACTTC,TRBD2,15,TRBJ2-7,TRBV5-1,-
CASSWTVQETQYF,TGCGCCAGCAGCTGGACGGTCCAAGAGACCCAGTACTTC,-,13,TRBJ2-5,TRBV5-1,few
CATTDRINTGELFF,TGTGCCACCACTGACAGGATTAACACCGGGGAGCTGTTTTTT,-,14,TRBJ2-2,TRBV15,few
CASSVAEGYPQHF,TGTGCCAGCAGCGTAGCGGAGGGCTACCCCCAGCATTTT,-,13,TRBJ1-5,TRBV9,-
CASMTLSGSSYNEQFF,TGTGCCAGCATGACCCTTAGCGGCAGCTCCTACAATGAGCAGTTCTTC,-,16,TRBJ2-1,TRBV7-8,-
CSADSVTQETQYF,TGCAGTGCTGATAGCGTCACCCAAGAGACCCAGTACTTC,-,13,TRBJ2-5,TRBV20-1,-
CASSWSGGRFYEQYF,TGTGCCAGCAGTTGGTCAGGGGGAAGATTCTACGAGCAGTACTTC,TRBD1,15,TRBJ2-7,TRBV12-3/TRBV12-4,-
CASSATIPHLAGELFF,TGTGCCAGCAGCGCCACCATCCCCCATCTCGCCGGGGAGCTGTTTTTT,-,16,TRBJ2-2,TRBV7-2,-
CASRWYRGDTEAFF,TGTGCCAGCAGGTGGTACAGGGGGGACACTGAAGCTTTCTTT,TRBD1,14,TRBJ1-1,TRBV6-1,-
CASSQDRGIPQETQYF,TGTGCCAGCAGCCAAGACAGGGGGATACCCCAAGAGACCCAGTACTTC,TRBD1,16,TRBJ2-5,TRBV3-1,-
CSVAKGTDTQYF,TGCAGCGTTGCTAAGGGCACAGATACGCAGTATTTT,-,12,TRBJ2-3,TRBV29-1,many